This TCR beta chain comes out of a study of CD8 T cells in ankylosing spondylitis. Study-level results: Earlier authors reported some of these motif variants in reactive arthritis synovial fluid and blood. The study identified a TCR beta motif of fewer than 10 highly homologous variants that appeared characteristic of ankylosing spondylitis blood.

One entry per CDR3 protein results from TCRdb running MiXCR on the 5' RACE reads. The repertoire holds 150,000 to 200,000 distinct CDR3 sequences, with around 18% as singletons. Germline V gene lookup returns CDR1 MGHRA and CDR2 YSYEKL. The CDR3 is made up of 12 amino acids. This clonotype has a count of ten or more. Its antigen is as yet unknown. Its ends do not fully match the called genes, so a read error is possible. The V and J genes are TRBV4-1 and TRBJ1-2; D may be TRBD1 (5 bases). The sequencing sample was made of blood, either unsorted or a sorted T cell fraction (not recorded which). This TCR was recovered from a male donor with ankylosing spondylitis or in good health (not recorded which). The CDR3 loop is CASSQGPGQRIF. As DNA, the CDR3 is TGCGCCAGCAGCCAGGGGCCGGGCCAACGGATCTTC.